This TCR beta chain was sequenced during a study of T-cell reconstitution after alpha-beta-depleted transplantation in children. For TCRbeta, the library was prepared with unique molecular identifiers. MiXCR was run by TCRdb on the PCR reads, yielding one entry per CDR3 protein. Among some 550,000 distinct CDR3 sequences listed, about 18% were seen once. CDR3 length: 16 residues. Germline V gives CDR1 MGHRA, CDR2 YSYEKL. After removal of 8 bases from V and 5 bases from J, the junction contained 12 bases not matched to a gene. The starting material was PBMCs from the stem cell graft donor, obtained from the stem cell graft. The clonotype comes from a human donor who donated a stem cell graft to a child with acute lymphoblastic leukemia. This chain joins TRBV4-1 and TRBJ1-4; 9 nucleotides match TRBD1. CDR3 amino acids: CASAGTGLFKNEKLFF. CDR3 bases: TGCGCCAGCGCCGGGACAGGGCTCTTCAAGAATGAAAAACTGTTTTTT.